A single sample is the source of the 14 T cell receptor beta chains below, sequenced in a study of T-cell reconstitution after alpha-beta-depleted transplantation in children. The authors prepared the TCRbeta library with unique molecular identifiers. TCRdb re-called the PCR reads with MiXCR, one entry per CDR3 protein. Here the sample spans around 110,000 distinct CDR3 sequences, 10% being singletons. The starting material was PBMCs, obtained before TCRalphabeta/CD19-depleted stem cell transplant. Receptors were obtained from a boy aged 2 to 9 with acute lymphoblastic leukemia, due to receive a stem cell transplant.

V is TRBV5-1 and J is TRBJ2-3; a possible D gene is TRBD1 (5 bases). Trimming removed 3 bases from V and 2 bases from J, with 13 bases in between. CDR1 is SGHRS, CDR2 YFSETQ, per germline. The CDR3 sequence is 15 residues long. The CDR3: CASSSTVTFTDTQYF. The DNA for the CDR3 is TGCGCCAGCAGCTCGACAGTGACCTTCACAGATACGCAGTATTTT. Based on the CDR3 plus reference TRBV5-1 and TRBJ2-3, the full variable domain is KAGVTQTPRYLIKTRGQQVTLSCSPISGHRSVSWYQQTPGQGLQFLFEYFSETQRNKGNFPGRFSGRQFSNSRSEMNVSTLELGDSALYLCASSSTVTFTDTQYFGPGTRLTVL.

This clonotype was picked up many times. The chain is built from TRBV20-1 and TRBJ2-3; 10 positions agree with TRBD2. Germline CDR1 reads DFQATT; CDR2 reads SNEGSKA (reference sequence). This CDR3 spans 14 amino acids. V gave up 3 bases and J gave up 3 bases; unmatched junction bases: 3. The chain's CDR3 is CSARASGRTDTQYF. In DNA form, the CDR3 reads TGCAGTGCTAGGGCTAGCGGGAGAACAGATACGCAGTATTTT.

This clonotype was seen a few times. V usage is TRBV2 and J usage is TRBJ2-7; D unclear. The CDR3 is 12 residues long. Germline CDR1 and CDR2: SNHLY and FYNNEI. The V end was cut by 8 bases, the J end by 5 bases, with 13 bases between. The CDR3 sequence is CASSEALHEQYF. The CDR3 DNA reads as TGTGCCAGCTCAGAGGCCCTCCACGAGCAGTACTTC.

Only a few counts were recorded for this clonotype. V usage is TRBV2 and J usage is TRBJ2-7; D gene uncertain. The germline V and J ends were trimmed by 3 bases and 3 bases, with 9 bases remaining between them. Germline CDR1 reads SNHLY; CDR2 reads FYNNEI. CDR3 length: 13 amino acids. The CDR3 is CASSDQVNYEQYF. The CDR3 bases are TGTGCCAGCAGTGATCAGGTCAACTACGAGCAGTACTTC.

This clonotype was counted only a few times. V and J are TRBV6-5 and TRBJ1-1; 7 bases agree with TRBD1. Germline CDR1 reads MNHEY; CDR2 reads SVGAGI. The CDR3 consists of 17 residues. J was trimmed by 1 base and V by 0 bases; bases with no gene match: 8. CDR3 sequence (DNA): TGTGCCAGCAGTTACTCGACAGGGTCGGGTGAGAACACTGAAGCTTTCTTT. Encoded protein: CASSYSTGSGENTEAFF.

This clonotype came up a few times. Here the CDR3 DNA reads TGTGCCAGCAGTGAATTAGAGACAGGGAAGAGGGATAGCACAGATACGCAGTATTTT. The encoded protein is CASSELETGKRDSTDTQYF. The chain employs TRBV25-1 and TRBJ2-3, with TRBD1 identical over 7 bases. CDR3 size: 19 residues. V dropped 1 base and J dropped 0; count of bases not matched to a gene: 13. Germline-derived CDR1 and CDR2 are MGHDK and SYGVNS.

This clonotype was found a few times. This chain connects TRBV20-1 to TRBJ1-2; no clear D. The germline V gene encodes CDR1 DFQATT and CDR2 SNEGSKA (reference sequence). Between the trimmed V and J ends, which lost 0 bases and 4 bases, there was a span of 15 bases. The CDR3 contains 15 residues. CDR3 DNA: TGCAGTGCTAGAGATCCCTCCCGGCGCAGCTATGGCTACACCTTC. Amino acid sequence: CSARDPSRRSYGYTF.

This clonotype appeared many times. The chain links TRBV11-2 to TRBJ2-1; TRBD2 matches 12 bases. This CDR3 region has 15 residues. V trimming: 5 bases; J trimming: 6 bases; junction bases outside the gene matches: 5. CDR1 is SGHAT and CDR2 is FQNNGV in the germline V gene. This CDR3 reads CASSTWGLAGNEQFF. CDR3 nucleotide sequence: TGTGCCAGCAGCACGTGGGGACTAGCGGGCAATGAGCAGTTCTTC.

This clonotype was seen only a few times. The CDR3 DNA reads TGCAGTGCTAGGGACAGGGGGGATGTCGCTGAAGCTTTCTTT. Translating it yields CSARDRGDVAEAFF. The rearrangement uses TRBV20-1 and TRBJ1-1; 10 positions agree with TRBD1. Germline-derived CDR1 and CDR2 are DFQATT and SNEGSKA (reference sequence). Losses at the gene ends were 3 bases for V and 6 bases for J; bases not matched to a gene: 7. CDR3 length equals 14 residues.

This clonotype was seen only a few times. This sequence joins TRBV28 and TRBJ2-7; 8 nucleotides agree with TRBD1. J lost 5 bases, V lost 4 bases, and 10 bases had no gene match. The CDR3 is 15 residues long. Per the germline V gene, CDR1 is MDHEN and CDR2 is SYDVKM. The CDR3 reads CASSSPGTGLHEQYF. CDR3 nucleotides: TGTGCCAGCAGTTCCCCCGGGACAGGTCTCCACGAGCAGTACTTC.

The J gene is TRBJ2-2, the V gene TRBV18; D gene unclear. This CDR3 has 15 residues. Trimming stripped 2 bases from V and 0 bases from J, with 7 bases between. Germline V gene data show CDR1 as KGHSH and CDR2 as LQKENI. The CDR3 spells CASSPSLSNTGELFF. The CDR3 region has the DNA TGTGCCAGCTCACCAAGTTTGTCGAACACCGGGGAGCTGTTTTTT. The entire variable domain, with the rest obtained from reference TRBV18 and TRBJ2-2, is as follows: NAGVMQNPRHLVRRRGQEARLRCSPMKGHSHVYWYRQLPEEGLKFMVYLQKENIIDESGMPKERFSAEFPKEGPSILRIQQVVRGDSAAYFCASSPSLSNTGELFFGEGSRLTVL.

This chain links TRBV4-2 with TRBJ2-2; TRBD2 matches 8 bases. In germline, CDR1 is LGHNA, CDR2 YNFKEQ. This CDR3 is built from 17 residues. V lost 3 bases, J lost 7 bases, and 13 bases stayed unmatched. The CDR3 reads CASSHQPTAGGIGELFF. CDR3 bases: TGTGCCAGCAGCCATCAGCCCACTGCGGGAGGAATCGGGGAGCTGTTTTTT.

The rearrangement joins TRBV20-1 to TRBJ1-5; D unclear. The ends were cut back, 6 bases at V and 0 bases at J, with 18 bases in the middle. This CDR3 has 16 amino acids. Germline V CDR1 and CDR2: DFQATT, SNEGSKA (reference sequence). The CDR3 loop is CSAEKGPNHSNQPQHF. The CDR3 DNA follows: TGCAGTGCCGAAAAAGGACCTAACCATAGCAATCAGCCCCAGCATTTT.

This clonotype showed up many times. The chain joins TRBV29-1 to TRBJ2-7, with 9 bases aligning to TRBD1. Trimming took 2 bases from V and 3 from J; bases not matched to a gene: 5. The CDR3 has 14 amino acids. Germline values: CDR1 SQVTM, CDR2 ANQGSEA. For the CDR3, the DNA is TGCAGCGTTGAATTGGGACAGGGAGGCTACGAGCAGTACTTC. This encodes CSVELGQGGYEQYF.